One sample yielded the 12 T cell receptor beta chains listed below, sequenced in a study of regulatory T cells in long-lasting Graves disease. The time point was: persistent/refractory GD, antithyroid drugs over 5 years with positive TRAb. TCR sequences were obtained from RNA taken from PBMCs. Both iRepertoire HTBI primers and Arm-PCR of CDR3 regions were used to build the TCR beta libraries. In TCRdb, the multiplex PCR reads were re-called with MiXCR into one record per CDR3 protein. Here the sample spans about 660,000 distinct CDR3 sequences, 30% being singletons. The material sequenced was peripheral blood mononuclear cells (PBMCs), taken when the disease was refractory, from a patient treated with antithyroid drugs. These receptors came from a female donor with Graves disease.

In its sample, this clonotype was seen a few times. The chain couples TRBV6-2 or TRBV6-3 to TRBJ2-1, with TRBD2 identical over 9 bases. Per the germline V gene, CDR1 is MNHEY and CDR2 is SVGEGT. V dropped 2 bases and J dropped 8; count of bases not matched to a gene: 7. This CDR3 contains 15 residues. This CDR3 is CASSYGAGGGDEQFF. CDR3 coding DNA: TGTGCCAGCAGTTACGGTGCGGGAGGGGGAGATGAGCAGTTCTTC.

CDR3 residues: CSAQTSGRLAYEQYF. For the CDR3, the DNA is TGCAGTGCCCAGACTAGCGGGAGACTGGCCTACGAGCAGTACTTC. V is TRBV20-1 and J is TRBJ2-7; 12 bases agree with TRBD2. CDR3 length: 15 residues. Germline CDR1 and CDR2: DFQATT and SNEGSKA (reference sequence). Trimming took 6 bases from V and 2 from J; bases not matched to a gene: 8.

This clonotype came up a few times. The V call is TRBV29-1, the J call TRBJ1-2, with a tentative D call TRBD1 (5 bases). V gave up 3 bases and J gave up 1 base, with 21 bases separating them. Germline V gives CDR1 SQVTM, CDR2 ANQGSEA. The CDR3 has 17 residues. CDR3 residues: CSVDREWNVHLNYGYTF. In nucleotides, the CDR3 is TGCAGCGTTGACAGGGAATGGAACGTACACCTTAACTATGGCTACACCTTC.

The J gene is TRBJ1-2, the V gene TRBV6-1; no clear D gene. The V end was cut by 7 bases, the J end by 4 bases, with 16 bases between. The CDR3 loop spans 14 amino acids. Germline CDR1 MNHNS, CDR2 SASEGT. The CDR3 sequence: CASKVWETAYGYTF. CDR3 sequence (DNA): TGTGCCAGCAAGGTTTGGGAAACGGCCTATGGCTACACCTTC.

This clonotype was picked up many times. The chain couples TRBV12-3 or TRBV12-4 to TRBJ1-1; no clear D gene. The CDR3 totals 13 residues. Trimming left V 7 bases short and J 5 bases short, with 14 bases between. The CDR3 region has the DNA TGTGCCAGCACAAAACCTGGGAGGACTGAAGCTTTCTTT. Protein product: CASTKPGRTEAFF.

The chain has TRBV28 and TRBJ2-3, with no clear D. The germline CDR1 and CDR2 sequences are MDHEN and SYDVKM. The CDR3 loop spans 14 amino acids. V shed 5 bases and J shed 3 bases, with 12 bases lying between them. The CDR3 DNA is TGTGCCAGCAGTCCCCCCTTAGGAACAGATACGCAGTATTTT. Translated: CASSPPLGTDTQYF.

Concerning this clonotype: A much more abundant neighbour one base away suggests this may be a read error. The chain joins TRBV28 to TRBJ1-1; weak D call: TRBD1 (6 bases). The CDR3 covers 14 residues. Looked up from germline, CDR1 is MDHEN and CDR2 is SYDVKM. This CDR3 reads CASSRGQTNTKAFF. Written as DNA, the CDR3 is TGTGCCAGCAGTCGGGGGCAGACGAACACTAAAGCTTTCTTT.

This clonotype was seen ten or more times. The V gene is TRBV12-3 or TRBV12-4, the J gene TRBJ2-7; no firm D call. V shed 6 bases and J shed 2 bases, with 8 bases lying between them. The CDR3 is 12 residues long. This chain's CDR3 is CASRFAPYEQYF. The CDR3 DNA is TGTGCCAGCAGGTTTGCACCCTACGAGCAGTACTTC.

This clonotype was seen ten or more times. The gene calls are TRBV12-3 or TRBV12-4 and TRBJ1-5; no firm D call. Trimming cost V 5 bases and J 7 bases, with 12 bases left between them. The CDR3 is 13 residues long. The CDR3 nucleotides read TGTGCCAGCAGTATCAGAATTCCACAGCCCCAGCATTTT. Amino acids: CASSIRIPQPQHF.

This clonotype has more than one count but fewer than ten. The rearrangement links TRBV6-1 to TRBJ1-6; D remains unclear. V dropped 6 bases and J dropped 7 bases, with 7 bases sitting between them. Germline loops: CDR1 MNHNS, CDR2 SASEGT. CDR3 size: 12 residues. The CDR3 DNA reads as TGTGCCAGCAGACGGTTGAATTCACCCCTCCACTTT. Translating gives CASRRLNSPLHF.

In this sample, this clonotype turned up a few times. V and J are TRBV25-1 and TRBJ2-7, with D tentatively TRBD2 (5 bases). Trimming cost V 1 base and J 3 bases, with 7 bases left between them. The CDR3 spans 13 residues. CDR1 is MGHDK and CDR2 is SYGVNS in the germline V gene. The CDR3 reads CASSESSLYEQYF. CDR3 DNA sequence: TGTGCCAGCAGTGAATCTAGCCTCTACGAGCAGTACTTC.

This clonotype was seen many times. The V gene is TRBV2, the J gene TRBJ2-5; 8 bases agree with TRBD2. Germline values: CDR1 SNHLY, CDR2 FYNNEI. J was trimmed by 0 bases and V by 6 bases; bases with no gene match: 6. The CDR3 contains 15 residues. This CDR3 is CASRTPGLDQETQYF. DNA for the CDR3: TGTGCCAGCAGGACACCGGGACTAGACCAAGAGACCCAGTACTTC.